This TCR beta chain was identified during a study of CD8+ T cells in alopecia areata. Turning to the study itself: Tofacitinib exposure lasted 6 to 18 months, followed by 6 months off drug.

CDR1 is SGDLS, CDR2 YYNGEE, per germline. The CDR3 is 17 residues long. Trimming removed 0 bases at V and 4 bases at J, with 19 bases between. The sample's treatment: oral pan-JAK inhibitor, 5-10 mg twice daily. The authors extracted RNA and reverse transcribed it into cDNA as the sequencing template. This table comes from immunoSEQ multiplex PCR, and its TCRdb copy is limited to in-frame clones, with some not included. The profile shows approximately 190,000 clones, nearly 60% of them singletons. This sequence joins TRBV9 and TRBJ1-2; D perhaps matches TRBD1 (5 bases). Sequencing used CD4+ T cells sorted from blood, obtained at week 24, from a patient treated with tofacitinib. The sequence was collected from a human donor with alopecia areata. The CDR3 loop reads CASSVAPGPPRGYGYTF. The CDR3 nucleotides read TGTGCCAGCAGCGTAGCCCCGGGACCACCGAGGGGCTATGGCTACACCTTC.